This TCR beta chain is from a study of cytotoxic CD8 clonotypes in ibrutinib-treated CLL. About the research overall: Responses comprised approximately 24 partial and 2 complete; at median roughly 70 months, about 15 remained remitted and some 12 progressed.

TCRdb's table, derived via immunoSEQ multiplex PCR, lists solely in-frame clones and lacks some. The table has 150,000 to 250,000 clones, over 60% seen once. Trimming took 4 bases from V and 4 from J; bases not matched to a gene: 6. The CDR3 contains 14 residues. Germline CDR1 reads LGHNA; CDR2 reads YSLEER. About 2 micrograms of genomic DNA, which was extracted from cryopreserved PBMCs, served as the material used for the TCR beta libraries. The sample was PBMCs, taken after 24 months of ibrutinib treatment. The chain joins TRBV4-3 to TRBJ1-2, with TRBD1 matching over 7 bases. This receptor was taken from a human donor with chronic lymphocytic leukemia. The CDR3 nucleotides read TGCGCCAGCAGCCCGGACCGGGACAGCTATGGCTACACCTTC. Translation gives CASSPDRDSYGYTF.